The 26 T cell receptor beta chains below come from one sample, sequenced in a study of CD8+CD57+ T cells in acquired aplastic anemia. Genomic DNA was employed as the template in profiling TCR beta VDJ and CDR3. MiXCR, applied by TCRdb to the reads, yields one record per CDR3 protein. The sample carries 220,000 or so distinct CDR3 sequences, 55% to 65% recorded once. It was patients with CD8+CD57+ cell expansion by flow cytometry who were chosen for sequencing. Sequenced: sorted CD4+, CD8+, or CD8+CD57+ T cells (not recorded which) from PBMCs. These receptors were obtained from a human donor with aplastic anemia.

As to this clonotype: The germline gene is not matched at one end of the junction; a read error may be the cause. The chain has TRBV6-2 or TRBV6-3 and TRBJ2-1, with 7 bases aligning to TRBD2. CDR3 size: 16 residues. Germline V lookup: CDR1 MNHEY, CDR2 SVGEGT. The CDR3 protein is CASSTLAFSSHNEQFF. In DNA, the CDR3 is TGTGCCAGCAGTACACTAGCGTTCAGCTCCCACAATGAGCAGTTCTTC.

V is TRBV7-9 and J is TRBJ2-3; TRBD2 aligns across 9 bases. Looked up from germline, CDR1 is SEHNR and CDR2 is FQNEAQ (reference sequence). Trimming took 5 bases from V and 1 from J; bases not matched to a gene: 4. There are 15 residues in the CDR3. The CDR3 nucleotides are TGTGCCAGCAGCCAACCTAGCGGGGGCACAGATACGCAGTATTTT. It codes for CASSQPSGGTDTQYF.

This clonotype was counted a few times. J is TRBJ2-1 and V is TRBV2, with 7 bases that match TRBD1. After removal of 6 bases from V and 3 bases from J, the junction contained 2 bases not matched to a gene. Germline CDR1 SNHLY, CDR2 FYNNEI. CDR3 size: 13 residues. CDR3 sequence: CASRQGYYNEQFF. CDR3 nucleotides: TGTGCCAGCAGACAGGGGTACTACAATGAGCAGTTCTTC.

The J gene is TRBJ2-1, the V gene TRBV11-3; 7 bases map to TRBD1. V gave up 5 bases and J gave up 14 bases; unmatched junction bases: 9. The V gene's germline CDR1 is SGHNT and CDR2 YENEEA. The CDR3 is 12 residues long. The CDR3 DNA reads TGTGCCAGCAGCCAAGCCGGGACAGAGGAGTTCTTC. Translated: CASSQAGTEEFF.

Concerning this clonotype itself: This CDR3 fails to terminate in the conserved phenylalanine or tryptophan, so it likely reflects a read error. The chain recombines TRBV6-1 with TRBJ1-1, with D perhaps matching TRBD1 (6 bases). The CDR3 totals 13 residues. V shed 10 bases and J shed 1 base, with 13 bases lying between them. Germline lookup yields CDR1 MNHNS and CDR2 SASEGT. The CDR3, as DNA: TGTGCCACCCGACAGGAATGGAACACTGAAGCTTTCTCT. This translates into CATRQEWNTEAFS.

This clonotype was counted at least ten times. The chain has TRBV20-1 and TRBJ2-3; 9 bases line up with TRBD2. CDR3 length equals 15 residues. The germline gives CDR1 DFQATT, CDR2 SNEGSKA (reference sequence). With V trimmed by 6 bases and J by 2 bases, 9 bases remained unmatched. The DNA for the CDR3 is TGCAGTGCCCCTCCTGGCGGGGGGGCCACAGATACGCAGTATTTT. As protein: CSAPPGGGATDTQYF.

Regarding this clonotype: Sequence at one end of the junction differs from germline and may be a read error. The chain combines TRBV10-3 with TRBJ1-6; no firm D call. Germline CDR1 reads ENHRY; CDR2 reads SYGVKD. The CDR3 length is 16 residues. The CDR3 loop reads CAISELSRLGNSPLHF. CDR3 in DNA: TGTGCCATCAGTGAGCTAAGCAGGCTCGGGAATTCACCCCTTCACTTT.

The chain carries TRBV5-1 and TRBJ2-1, with a possible D match to TRBD1 (5 bases). V was pared by 4 bases and J by 9 bases, with 20 bases between. This CDR3 spans 15 amino acids. Germline CDR1 reads SGHRS; CDR2 reads YFSETQ. The CDR3 region has the DNA TGCGCCAGCAGCCCCCGCGACAAGGGGTCTAGTGAGCAGTTCTTC. Its translation is CASSPRDKGSSEQFF. The complete variable domain, with remaining parts taken from reference TRBV5-1 and TRBJ2-1, reads KAGVTQTPRYLIKTRGQQVTLSCSPISGHRSVSWYQQTPGQGLQFLFEYFSETQRNKGNFPGRFSGRQFSNSRSEMNVSTLELGDSALYLCASSPRDKGSSEQFFGPGTRLTVL.

This clonotype was observed many times. The chain joins TRBV5-8 to TRBJ2-7; possibly TRBD1 for D (6 bases). Germline V gene data show CDR1 as SGHTS and CDR2 as YDEGEE. The V and J ends lost 7 bases and 4 bases respectively, with 12 bases between them. CDR3 length: 12 residues. Written as DNA, the CDR3 is TGTGCCAGCCCCGCCAGGGGATACGAGCAGTACTTC. It specifies CASPARGYEQYF. Filled out from reference TRBV5-8 and TRBJ2-7, the complete variable domain reads EAGVTQSPTHLIKTRGQQATLRCSPISGHTSVYWYQQALGLGLQFLLWYDEGEERNRGNFPPRFSGRQFPNYSSELNVNALELEDSALYLCASPARGYEQYFGPGTRLTVT.

The chain combines TRBV9 with TRBJ2-7, with D perhaps TRBD1 (6 bases). The CDR3 is 16 amino acids. Germline loops: CDR1 SGDLS, CDR2 YYNGEE. V gave up 4 bases and J gave up 0 bases, with 17 bases separating them. This chain's CDR3 is CASSSGPTGGSYEQYF. CDR3 nucleotide sequence: TGTGCCAGCAGCTCTGGCCCGACAGGCGGCTCCTACGAGCAGTACTTC.

The chain joins TRBV15 to TRBJ2-5; D gene uncertain. V lost 3 bases, J lost 3 bases, and 14 bases lay in between. Germline V gene lookup returns CDR1 LNHNV and CDR2 YYDKDF (reference sequence). This CDR3 comprises 15 residues. This CDR3 is CATSSPFHGEETQYF. For the CDR3, the DNA is TGTGCCACCAGCAGCCCCTTCCATGGAGAAGAGACCCAGTACTTC.

This chain uses TRBV12-3 or TRBV12-4 with TRBJ1-5; D remains ambiguous. Deletions cut 5 bases from V and 5 bases from J, with 13 bases between. The CDR3 covers 14 residues. The DNA of the CDR3 is TGTGCCAGCAGTGCCTCCGAGCCCCATCAGCCCCAGCATTTT. This sequence encodes CASSASEPHQPQHF.

Comments on this clonotype: This may be a read error: a much more frequent sequence differs by one nucleotide. The V gene is TRBV11-2, the J gene TRBJ2-7, with 7 bases that match TRBD1. Germline values: CDR1 SGHAT, CDR2 FQNNGV. The CDR3 has 19 residues. The CDR3: CASSLGVGLETGKPYDQYF. CDR3 nucleotide sequence: TGTGCCAGCAGCTTAGGTGTTGGTCTCGAGACAGGGAAGCCGTACGACCAGTACTTC.

This clonotype showed up just once. This chain connects TRBV14 to TRBJ1-4; TRBD1 agrees at 9 bases. The CDR3 extends over 15 amino acids. V was clipped by 5 bases and J by 12 bases; unmatched bases: 13. Per germline, CDR1 SGHDN and CDR2 FVKESK. Here the CDR3 reads CASSYLPGQGGQLFF. The DNA for the CDR3 is TGTGCCAGCAGCTACTTACCGGGACAGGGAGGGCAACTGTTTTTT.

This clonotype was detected a few times. This chain connects TRBV7-9 to TRBJ2-7, with D perhaps matching TRBD2 (7 bases). The germline V and J ends were trimmed by 3 bases and 5 bases, with 23 bases remaining between them. The CDR3 totals 17 residues. Germline V lookup: CDR1 SEHNR, CDR2 FQNEAQ (reference sequence). The CDR3 reads CASSFRGAMVGVDEQYF. For the CDR3, the DNA is TGTGCCAGCAGCTTCCGGGGGGCGATGGTAGGTGTTGACGAGCAGTACTTC.

A few counts support this clonotype. V and J are TRBV10-3 and TRBJ2-7; TRBD2 agrees at 10 bases. The V gene's germline CDR1 is ENHRY and CDR2 SYGVKD. Unmatched junction bases numbered 4, after V lost 6 bases and J lost 5 bases. There are 13 residues in the CDR3. The CDR3, as DNA: TGTGCCATCAGGGCTAGCGGGAGAGACGAGCAGTACTTC. It is translated as CAIRASGRDEQYF.

The table lists this clonotype with a few counts. This sequence joins TRBV15 and TRBJ2-3; a possible D gene is TRBD2 (5 bases). Per germline, CDR1 LNHNV and CDR2 YYDKDF (reference sequence). Trimming shortened V by 4 bases and J by 1 base, and 6 bases separated the two germline ends. This CDR3 is built from 13 residues. This CDR3 reads CATSKAGTDTQYF. In nucleotides, the CDR3 is TGTGCCACCAGCAAAGCGGGCACAGATACGCAGTATTTT.

The chain employs TRBV20-1 and TRBJ1-1; TRBD1 is a possible D gene (6 bases). The CDR3 sequence is 12 residues long. The V and J ends lost 6 bases and 3 bases respectively, with 11 bases between them. Germline assignment: CDR1 DFQATT and CDR2 SNEGSKA (reference sequence). The CDR3 spells CSATGAHTEAFF. The CDR3 DNA sequence: TGCAGTGCAACGGGGGCGCACACTGAAGCTTTCTTT.

In this sample, this clonotype turned up many times. V gene TRBV6-1 combines with J gene TRBJ2-7, with 11 bases that match TRBD2. CDR3 length equals 15 residues. After removal of 1 base from V and 2 bases from J, the junction contained 1 base not matched to a gene. Per the germline V gene, CDR1 is MNHNS and CDR2 is SASEGT. The CDR3 protein is CASSEGTSGPYEQYF. In DNA, the CDR3 is TGTGCCAGCAGTGAAGGGACTAGCGGGCCCTACGAGCAGTACTTC.

The chain has TRBV7-9 and TRBJ2-5; D is possibly TRBD1 (6 bases). Germline V gene data show CDR1 as SEHNR and CDR2 as FQNEAQ (reference sequence). The length of the CDR3 is 13 residues. The germline V and J ends were trimmed by 5 bases and 3 bases, with 10 bases remaining between them. As DNA, the CDR3 is TGTGCCAGCAGCATTAGGACAGAAGAGACCCAGTACTTC. Translated, it gives CASSIRTEETQYF.

This chain connects TRBV10-3 to TRBJ2-7; 10 bases fit TRBD1. V lost 0 bases to trimming and J lost 5 bases; unmatched junction nucleotides: 1. The CDR3 consists of 14 residues. Germline V gives CDR1 ENHRY, CDR2 SYGVKD. CDR3 bases: TGTGCCATCAGTGAGTCGGACAGGGGGAACGAGCAGTACTTC. This translates into CAISESDRGNEQYF.

This clonotype was seen many times. V is TRBV25-1 and J is TRBJ2-7; a weak D match, TRBD1 (5 bases). The CDR3 runs to 14 residues. Germline CDR1 and CDR2: MGHDK and SYGVNS. Trimming left V 6 bases short and J 5 bases short, with 17 bases between. Here the CDR3 reads CASSKDQGFHEQYF. The DNA of the CDR3 is TGTGCCAGCAGCAAGGACCAGGGTTTCCACGAGCAGTACTTC.

The V call is TRBV7-2, the J call TRBJ1-1; no reliable D call. Germline values: CDR1 SGHTA, CDR2 FQGNSA. Trimming pared 3 bases from V and 3 bases from J, leaving 11 bases between. The CDR3 length is 14 residues. The CDR3 DNA reads TGTGCCAGCAGCTTGGACGATAGGGACACTGAAGCTTTCTTT. This sequence encodes CASSLDDRDTEAFF.

This clonotype has just a few counts. The V call is TRBV7-6, the J call TRBJ2-7; 9 bases fit TRBD2. CDR1 is SGHVS and CDR2 is FNYEAQ in the germline V gene. Germline trimming cut 5 bases from V and 4 bases from J; bases unmatched to any gene: 12. This CDR3 region has 16 residues. This chain's CDR3 is CASSPAASGVWYEQYF. The CDR3 nucleotides read TGTGCCAGCAGCCCCGCGGCTAGCGGGGTATGGTACGAGCAGTACTTC.

The chain has TRBV5-5 and TRBJ2-3, with 7 positions matching TRBD1. Germline CDR1 is SGHKS and CDR2 is YYEKEE (reference sequence). Unmatched junction bases numbered 14, after V lost 6 bases and J lost 4 bases. The CDR3 covers 16 residues. In DNA form, the CDR3 reads TGTGCCAGCACCCAAACCACAGGGGCAGGGTCAGATACGCAGTATTTT. Translation: CASTQTTGAGSDTQYF.

This clonotype was seen once. The J gene is TRBJ2-3, the V gene TRBV7-2; D is ambiguous. V shed 1 base and J shed 4 bases, with 9 bases lying between them. This CDR3 is 14 amino acids long. Germline V gene lookup returns CDR1 SGHTA and CDR2 FQGNSA. The chain's CDR3 is CASSLGDLADTQYF. The CDR3 DNA is TGTGCCAGCAGCTTAGGGGATCTGGCAGATACGCAGTATTTT.